This T cell receptor beta chain was sequenced in a study of cytomegalovirus exposure and HLA in healthy donors. Background on the study: Sequencing of some 190 million T cells in an earlier analysis found around 110 million unique TCR beta sequences. Study-wide findings and caveats: Excluded: some indistinguishable V segments such as TRBV6-2 and TRBV6-3.

The CDR3 length is 15 residues. Germline CDR1 SGHAT, CDR2 FQNNGV. V trimming: 4 bases; J trimming: 2 bases; junction bases outside the gene matches: 3. The PCR made use of 60 Vbeta and 13 Jbeta primers. The method was immunoSEQ multiplex PCR; TCRdb's version includes in-frame clones alone and lacks a portion of them. This sample has 130,000 to 150,000 clones, with 70% to 80% found just once. Turning to this clone: Its cognate antigen is unknown.

The rearrangement links TRBV11-2 to TRBJ2-2, with 8 bases that match TRBD1. The origin of this receptor is a male donor in good health and CMV-seronegative. Sample: PBMCs. CDR3 region: CASSSRGQNTGELFF. CDR3 nucleotides: TGTGCCAGCAGCTCCAGGGGGCAAAACACCGGGGAGCTGTTTTTT.